What follows are 7 T cell receptor beta chains derived from one specimen sequenced in a study of shared clonotypes between healthy human individuals. TCRdb's table, derived via immunoSEQ multiplex PCR, lists solely in-frame clones and lacks some. This sample yields 2.3 million or so clones, of which more than 80% are seen a single time; under 0.45% belongs to the top ten. The sample taken for sequencing was naive CD4+ T cells from PBMCs. The subset here: CD45RA+ positively selected. Receptors originate from a man aged 18 to 35 in good health. Some clones in this sample may be carry-over from other donors' samples.

The V and J genes are TRBV6-5 and TRBJ2-7, with 16 bases that match TRBD2. Germline values: CDR1 MNHEY, CDR2 SVGAGI. Trimming at V came to 6 bases and at J to 3 bases, leaving 2 bases not matched to a gene. The CDR3 is 15 amino acids. In nucleotides, the CDR3 is TGTGCCAGCAGGGGACTAGCGGGAGGGTACTACGAGCAGTACTTC. As protein: CASRGLAGGYYEQYF.

The J gene is TRBJ1-3, the V gene TRBV15, with TRBD1 identical over 7 bases. CDR3 length equals 15 residues. Looked up from germline, CDR1 is LNHNV and CDR2 is YYDKDF (reference sequence). Trimming at V came to 1 base and at J to 0 bases, leaving 0 bases not matched to a gene. The CDR3 spells CATSRGTGSGNTIYF. DNA for the CDR3: TGTGCCACCAGCAGAGGGACAGGCTCTGGAAACACCATATATTTT. Full variable domain (missing parts from reference TRBV15 and TRBJ1-3): DAMVIQNPRYQVTQFGKPVTLSCSQTLNHNVMYWYQQKSSQAPKLLFHYYDKDFNNEADTPDNFQSRRPNTSFCFLDIRSPGLGDTAMYLCATSRGTGSGNTIYFGEGSWLTVV.

This chain uses TRBV18 with TRBJ1-3, with D maybe TRBD1 (6 bases). The V and J ends lost 4 bases and 0 bases respectively, with 10 bases between them. The CDR3 runs 15 residues. Germline V gives CDR1 KGHSH, CDR2 LQKENI. CDR3 sequence reads: CASSQLDSSGNTIYF. The CDR3 nucleotides are TGTGCCAGCTCACAATTGGACAGCTCTGGAAACACCATATATTTT.

For the CDR3, the DNA is TGCGCCAGCAGTACCGGGAGAACCTACAATGAGCAGTTCTTC. Amino acid sequence: CASSTGRTYNEQFF. The chain is built from TRBV5-1 and TRBJ2-1, with D possibly TRBD2 on 6 matching bases. Germline assignment: CDR1 SGHRS and CDR2 YFSETQ. V was clipped by 5 bases and J by 2 bases, with 11 bases between them. The CDR3 covers 14 residues.

The chain links TRBV15 to TRBJ1-4, with D uncertain. V was pared by 0 bases and J by 0 bases, with 5 bases between. The CDR3 loop spans 15 amino acids. Germline V gene sequence: CDR1 LNHNV, CDR2 YYDKDF (reference sequence). CDR3 coding DNA: TGTGCCACCAGCAGAGAGCGTGCAACTAATGAAAAACTGTTTTTT. Translated, it gives CATSRERATNEKLFF. The variable domain in full, completed from reference TRBV15 and TRBJ1-4, reads DAMVIQNPRYQVTQFGKPVTLSCSQTLNHNVMYWYQQKSSQAPKLLFHYYDKDFNNEADTPDNFQSRRPNTSFCFLDIRSPGLGDTAMYLCATSRERATNEKLFFGSGTQLSVL.

This clone appeared once. The rearrangement uses TRBV2 and TRBJ2-2; D gene uncertain. This CDR3 spans 15 amino acids. V gave up 4 bases and J gave up 0 bases, with 9 bases separating them. Germline-derived CDR1 and CDR2 are SNHLY and FYNNEI. The chain's CDR3 is CASSVLDANTGELFF. The DNA of the CDR3 is TGTGCCAGCAGTGTGCTTGACGCGAACACCGGGGAGCTGTTTTTT.

The chain is built from TRBV28 and TRBJ1-5, with D maybe TRBD1 (5 bases). CDR3 length equals 13 residues. Germline CDR1 is MDHEN and CDR2 is SYDVKM. With 8 bases removed from V and 4 bases from J, the gap between germline ends came to 12 bases. The CDR3 is CASVGHQNQPQHF. The DNA of the CDR3 is TGTGCCAGCGTTGGACACCAAAATCAGCCCCAGCATTTT.